The clone carrying this T cell receptor beta chain was detected a few times. The antigen remains undetermined. The data stem from a study of metastatic and nonmetastatic thyroid tumors. Overall study context: Repertoire comparison spanned blood and tumor or nodule tissue of malignant and benign thyroid patients.

Notes on the study in general: Reportedly, malignant thyroid tumors had significantly higher TCR beta diversity than benign nodules, in blood and tumor.

The CDR3 contains 15 residues. The junction had 16 bases not matched to a gene; V was cut back by 7 bases and J by 8 bases. Looked up from germline, CDR1 is MNHNS and CDR2 is SASEGT. In the original analysis: A classifier of distant metastasis in papillary thyroid cancer was built from CDR3 differences (across clinicopathological groups). TCRdb reprocessed the PCR reads via MiXCR. For this entry, the V and J calls and clone size follow TCRdb and not the study's own pipeline. The sample consists of 25,000 to 30,000 clones, 3.7% of them appearing once. No treatment of any kind had been given to any patient before thyroid surgery.

This rearrangement joins TRBV6-1 to TRBJ1-2; the match to TRBD1 covers 7 bases. This receptor was obtained from a male donor with papillary thyroid cancer or a benign thyroid nodule (not recorded which). Some clones in this sample may be carry-over from other donors' samples. Source material: blood. The CDR3 protein is CASTIDRAQTYGYTF. The CDR3 DNA reads as TGTGCCAGCACCATCGACAGGGCCCAAACCTACGGCTACACCTTC.